The subject of this entry is one T cell receptor beta chain. TCRdb's copy holds only in-frame clones and misses some; the assay was immunoSEQ multiplex PCR. The table lists 150,000 to 200,000 clones, 85% to 95% of them singletons. The germline CDR1 and CDR2 sequences are KGHSH and LQKENI. This CDR3 contains 14 residues. The J segment lost 7 bases and the V segment lost 8 bases, leaving 10 bases of the junction unmatched. These data belong to a study of control samples from healthy donors and cancer patients. Sequencing was carried out using blood. The rearrangement uses TRBV18 and TRBJ2-1; 8 nucleotides match TRBD2. The TCR was taken from a man younger than 30 in good health. CDR3 DNA: TGTGCCAGCGCGCAGACCGGGGGGGGGAATGAGCAGTTCTTC. Amino acid sequence: CASAQTGGGNEQFF. The complete variable domain, with remaining parts taken from reference TRBV18 and TRBJ2-1, reads NAGVMQNPRHLVRRRGQEARLRCSPMKGHSHVYWYRQLPEEGLKFMVYLQKENIIDESGMPKERFSAEFPKEGPSILRIQQVVRGDSAAYFCASAQTGGGNEQFFGPGTRLTVL.